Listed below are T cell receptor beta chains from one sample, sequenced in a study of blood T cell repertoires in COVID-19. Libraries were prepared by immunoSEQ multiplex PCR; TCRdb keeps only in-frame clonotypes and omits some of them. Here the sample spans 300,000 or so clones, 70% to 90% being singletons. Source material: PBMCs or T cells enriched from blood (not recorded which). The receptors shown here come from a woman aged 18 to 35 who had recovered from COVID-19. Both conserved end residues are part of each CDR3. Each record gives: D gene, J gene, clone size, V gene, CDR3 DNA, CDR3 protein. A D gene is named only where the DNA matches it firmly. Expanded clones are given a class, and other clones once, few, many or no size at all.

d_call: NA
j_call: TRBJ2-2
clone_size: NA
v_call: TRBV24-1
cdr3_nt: TGTGCCACCAGTGATGGGAGGAAGGGCTTGAACACCGGGGAGCTGTTTTTT
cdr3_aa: CATSDGRKGLNTGELFF

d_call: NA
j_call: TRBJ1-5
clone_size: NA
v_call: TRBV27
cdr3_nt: TGTGCCAGCCGAGGTGGCAATCAGCCCCAGCATTTT
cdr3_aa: CASRGGNQPQHF

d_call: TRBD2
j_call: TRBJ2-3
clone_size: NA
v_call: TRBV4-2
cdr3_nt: TGTGCCAGCAGCCAAGCGAGCCTCCGGGCGAGCGGGAGGGAAGGTACGCAGTATTTT
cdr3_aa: CASSQASLRASGREGTQYF

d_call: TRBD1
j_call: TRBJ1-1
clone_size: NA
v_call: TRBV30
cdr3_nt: TGTGCCTGGAGCGCGCACACAGGGGCTGAAGCTTTCTTT
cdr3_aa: CAWSAHTGAEAFF

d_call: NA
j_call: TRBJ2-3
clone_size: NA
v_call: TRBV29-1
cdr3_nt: TGCAGCTTGGTCCTATCTAGCACAGATACGCAGTATTTT
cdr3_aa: CSLVLSSTDTQYF

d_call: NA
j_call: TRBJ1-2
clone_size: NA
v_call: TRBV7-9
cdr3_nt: TGTGCCAGCAGTCCAAATACAGGGTCGGCATATGGCTACACCTTC
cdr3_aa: CASSPNTGSAYGYTF

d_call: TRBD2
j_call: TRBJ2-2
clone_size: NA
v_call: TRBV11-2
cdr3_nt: TGTGCCAGCAGCCCGGGACTAGCGGCCCTGGGAACCGGGGAGCTGTTTTTT
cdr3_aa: CASSPGLAALGTGELFF

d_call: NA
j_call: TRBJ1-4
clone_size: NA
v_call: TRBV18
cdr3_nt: TGTGCCAGCTCACCAAGTATGGGAGCGGAAAAACTGTTTTTT
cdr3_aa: CASSPSMGAEKLFF

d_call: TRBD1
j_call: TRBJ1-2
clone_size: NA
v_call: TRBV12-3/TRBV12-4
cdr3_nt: TGTGCCAGCAGTTTAGACAGGGGCTATGGCTACACCTTC
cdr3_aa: CASSLDRGYGYTF

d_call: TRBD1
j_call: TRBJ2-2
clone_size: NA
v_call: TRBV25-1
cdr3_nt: TGTGCCAGCAGTGAAGGTTTGGGACAGGGAAACACCGGGGAGCTGTTTTTT
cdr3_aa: CASSEGLGQGNTGELFF

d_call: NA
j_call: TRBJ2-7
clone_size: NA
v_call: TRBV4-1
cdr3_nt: TGCGCCAGCAGCCAAGTGCCTCCAGGGGCGACCTACGAGCAGTACTTC
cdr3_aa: CASSQVPPGATYEQYF

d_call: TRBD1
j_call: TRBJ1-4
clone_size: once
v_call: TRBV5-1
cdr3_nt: TGCGCCAGCAGCTCGACAGGGAATAATGAAAAACTGTTTTTT
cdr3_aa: CASSSTGNNEKLFF

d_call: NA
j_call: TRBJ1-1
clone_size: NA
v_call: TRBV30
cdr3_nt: TGTGCCTGGGCTCTAGCGGCGGCCAACACTGAAGCTTTCTTT
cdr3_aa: CAWALAAANTEAFF

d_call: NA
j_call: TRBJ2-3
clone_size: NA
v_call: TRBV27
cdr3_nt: TGTGCCAGCAGTCCGGGGGTGGGCACAGATACGCAGTATTTT
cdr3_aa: CASSPGVGTDTQYF

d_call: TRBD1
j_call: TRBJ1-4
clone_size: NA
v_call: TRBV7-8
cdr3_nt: TGTGCCAGCAGCCCAGGGGACAGAAATGAAAAACTGTTTTTT
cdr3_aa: CASSPGDRNEKLFF

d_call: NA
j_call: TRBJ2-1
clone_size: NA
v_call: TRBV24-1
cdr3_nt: TGTGCCACCAGTGATGTTCTTGATGAGCAGTTCTTC
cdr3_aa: CATSDVLDEQFF

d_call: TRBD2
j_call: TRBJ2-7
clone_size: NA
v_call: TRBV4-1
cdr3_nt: TGCGCCAGCAGCCACCCGGGCGGGGGAAGAGAGCAGTACTTC
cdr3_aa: CASSHPGGGREQYF

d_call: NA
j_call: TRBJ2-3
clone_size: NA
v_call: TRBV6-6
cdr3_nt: TGTGCCAGCAGTTACTCGTCTGGCGATACGCAGTATTTT
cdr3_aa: CASSYSSGDTQYF

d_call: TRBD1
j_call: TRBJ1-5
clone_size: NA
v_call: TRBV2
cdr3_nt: TGTGCCAGCAGTGAAGACAGGACAGGAGGACAGCCCCAGCATTTT
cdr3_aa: CASSEDRTGGQPQHF

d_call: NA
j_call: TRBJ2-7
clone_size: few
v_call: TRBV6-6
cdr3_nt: TGTGCCAGCAGTTCCCCGGGACACTCCTACGAGCAGTACTTC
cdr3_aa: CASSSPGHSYEQYF

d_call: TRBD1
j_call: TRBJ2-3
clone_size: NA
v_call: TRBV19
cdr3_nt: TGTGCCAGTAGTATAGGGGACAGGATCACAGATACGCAGTATTTT
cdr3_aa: CASSIGDRITDTQYF

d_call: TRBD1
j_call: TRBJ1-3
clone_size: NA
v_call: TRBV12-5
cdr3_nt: TGTGCTAGTGGTTTGCGACAGGGGAACTCTGGAAACACCATATATTTT
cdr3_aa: CASGLRQGNSGNTIYF

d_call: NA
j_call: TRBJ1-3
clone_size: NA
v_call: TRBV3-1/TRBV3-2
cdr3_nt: TGTGCCAGCAGCCAAGTAGGCGGGGCTGGAAACACCATATATTTT
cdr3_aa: CASSQVGGAGNTIYF